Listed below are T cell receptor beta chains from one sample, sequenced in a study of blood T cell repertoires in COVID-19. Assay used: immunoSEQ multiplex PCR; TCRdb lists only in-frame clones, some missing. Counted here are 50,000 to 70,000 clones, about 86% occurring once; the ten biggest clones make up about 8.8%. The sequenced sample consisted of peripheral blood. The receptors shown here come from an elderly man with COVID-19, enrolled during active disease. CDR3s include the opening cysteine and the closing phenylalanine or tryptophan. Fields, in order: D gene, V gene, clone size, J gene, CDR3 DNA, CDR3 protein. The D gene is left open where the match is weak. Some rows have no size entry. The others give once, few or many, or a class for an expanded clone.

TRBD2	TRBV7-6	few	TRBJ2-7	TGTGCCAGCAGCTTAGTTTTTTCGGGGACTAGCGGGGGCTACGAGCAGTACTTC	CASSLVFSGTSGGYEQYF
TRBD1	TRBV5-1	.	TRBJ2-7	TGCGCCAGCCACCAAACAGGGGGAGGCTACGAGCAGTACTTC	CASHQTGGGYEQYF
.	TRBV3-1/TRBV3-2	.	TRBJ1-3	TGTGCCAGCAGCCAAGAGGGGAGTCTCTCTGGAAACACCATATATTTT	CASSQEGSLSGNTIYF
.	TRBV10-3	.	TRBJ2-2	TGTGCCATCAGTGAGTCCGGCAGGACGAACACCGGGGAGCTGTTTTTT	CAISESGRTNTGELFF
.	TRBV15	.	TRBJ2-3	TGTGCCACCAGCAGAGATCTTGCAGATACGCAGTATTTT	CATSRDLADTQYF
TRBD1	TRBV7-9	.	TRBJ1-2	TGTGCCAGCAGTCCAGAGGGGGCAGGGTCTAACTATGGCTACACCTTC	CASSPEGAGSNYGYTF
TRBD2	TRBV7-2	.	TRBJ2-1	TGTGCCAGCAGTCCTACTAGCGGGGGGTTCTACAATGAGCAGTTCTTC	CASSPTSGGFYNEQFF
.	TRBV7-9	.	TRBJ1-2	TGTGCCAGCAGTCCACAGAGGGACTATGGCTACACCTTC	CASSPQRDYGYTF
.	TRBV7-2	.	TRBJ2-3	TGTGCCAGCAGTCCATACAGGGGGGGAGGGGGCACAGATACGCAGTATTTT	CASSPYRGGGGTDTQYF
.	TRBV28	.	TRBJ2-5	TGTGCCAGCAGTTTAGGGGCGAGAGAGACCCAGTACTTC	CASSLGARETQYF
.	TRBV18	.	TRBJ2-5	TGTGCCAGCTCACCGCCCCCAGGGGCCTCTTACCAAGAGACCCAGTACTTC	CASSPPPGASYQETQYF
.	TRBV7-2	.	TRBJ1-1	TGTGCCAGCAGCTTAGTCCCACAGGGTCGCGCTGAAGCTTTCTTT	CASSLVPQGRAEAFF
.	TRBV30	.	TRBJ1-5	TGTGCCTGGAGCTATAGTATTGGGAGGGGCAGCAATCAGCCCCAGCATTTT	CAWSYSIGRGSNQPQHF
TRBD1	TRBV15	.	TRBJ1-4	TGTGCCACCAGTTACGGACAGGGGGATGAAAAACTGTTTTTT	CATSYGQGDEKLFF
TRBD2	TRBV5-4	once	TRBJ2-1	TGTGCCAGCAGCTCAGGGACTAGCGGGAGGGCCGGGGAGCAGTTCTTC	CASSSGTSGRAGEQFF
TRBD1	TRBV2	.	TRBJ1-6	TGTGCCAGCAGTGAAGGACAGGGTGGTAGCAACTATAATTCACCCCTCCACTTT	CASSEGQGGSNYNSPLHF
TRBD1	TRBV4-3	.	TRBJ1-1	TGCGCCAGCAGCCCAGGACAGGGTCTGGGCACTGAAGCTTTCTTT	CASSPGQGLGTEAFF
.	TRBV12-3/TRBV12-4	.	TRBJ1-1	TGTGCCAGCAGTTCCCTAACTGAAGCTTTCTTT	CASSSLTEAFF
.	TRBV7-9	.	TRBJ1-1	TGTGCCAGCAGCCTCAGGGATTTAGCTTTCTTT	CASSLRDLAFF
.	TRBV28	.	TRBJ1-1	TGTGCCAGCAGGCAGCCCAGGGGCCGCACTGAAGCTTTCTTT	CASRQPRGRTEAFF
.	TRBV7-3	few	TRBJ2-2	TGTGCCAGCAGCTTAGACGTCGAGGCGGGGCGCACCGGGGAGCTGTTTTTT	CASSLDVEAGRTGELFF
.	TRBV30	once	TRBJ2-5	TGTGCCTGGGGCTCTCAAGAGACCCAGTACTTC	CAWGSQETQYF
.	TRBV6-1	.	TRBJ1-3	TGTGCCAGCAGTGAAGAGACAGCCTACTACTCTGGAAACACCATATATTTT	CASSEETAYYSGNTIYF
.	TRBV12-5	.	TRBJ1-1	TGTGCTAGTGGCCGGGGGGCGAACACTGAAGCTTTCTTT	CASGRGANTEAFF
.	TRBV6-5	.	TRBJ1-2	TGTGCCAGCCAACCACGGGGACTGCGCTATGGCTACACCTTC	CASQPRGLRYGYTF
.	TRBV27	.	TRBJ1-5	TGTGCCAGCAGTTCCCACAGGGTAAATCAGCCCCAGCATTTT	CASSSHRVNQPQHF
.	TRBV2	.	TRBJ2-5	TGTGCCAGCAGTGAAGGGGCCATCATACAAGAGACCCAGTACTTC	CASSEGAIIQETQYF
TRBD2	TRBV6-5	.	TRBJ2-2	TGTGCCAGCAGTCGCCGGGACTACCTCACCGGGGAGCTGTTTTTT	CASSRRDYLTGELFF
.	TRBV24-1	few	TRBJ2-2	TGTGCCACCAGTGAGGAGCATTACGCGAACACCGGGGAGCTGTTTTTT	CATSEEHYANTGELFF
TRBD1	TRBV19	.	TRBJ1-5	TGTGCCAGTAGTAAGACAGGGGGATACAATAGCAATCAGCCCCAGCATTTT	CASSKTGGYNSNQPQHF
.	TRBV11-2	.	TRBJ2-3	TGTGCCAGCAGCTTCGACAGAACAGATACGCAGTATTTT	CASSFDRTDTQYF
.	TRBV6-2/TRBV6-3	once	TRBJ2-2	TGTGCCAGCAGTTACAGACACCATAACACCGGGGAGCTGTTTTTT	CASSYRHHNTGELFF
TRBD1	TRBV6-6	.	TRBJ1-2	TGTGCCAGCAGTTACCTAAGAGGACAGGGGGGCTATGGCTACACCTTC	CASSYLRGQGGYGYTF
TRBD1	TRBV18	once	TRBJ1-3	TGTGCCAGCTCACCAGGACAGGGGGGCGGAAACACCATATATTTT	CASSPGQGGGNTIYF
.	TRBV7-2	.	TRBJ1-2	TGTGCCAGCAGCCGCAATCGGGGGTTGGACTATGGCTACACCTTC	CASSRNRGLDYGYTF
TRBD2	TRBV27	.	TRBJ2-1	TGTGCCAGCAGTCCACTAGCGGGGAGATACAATGAGCAGTTCTTC	CASSPLAGRYNEQFF
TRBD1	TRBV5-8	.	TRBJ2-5	TGTGCCAGCAGCAGGGGATCGGACAGGGAAGAGACCCAGTACTTC	CASSRGSDREETQYF
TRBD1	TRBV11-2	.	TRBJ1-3	TGTGCCAGCAGCTCCAAAGGGGGCCTCTCTGGAAACACCATATATTTT	CASSSKGGLSGNTIYF
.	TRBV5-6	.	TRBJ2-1	TGTGCCAGCAGCTTGGCCGACTTTTACAATGAGCAGTTCTTC	CASSLADFYNEQFF
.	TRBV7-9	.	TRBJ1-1	TGTGCCAGCAGCTCCACACAGGGTTGGAACACTGAAGCTTTCTTT	CASSSTQGWNTEAFF